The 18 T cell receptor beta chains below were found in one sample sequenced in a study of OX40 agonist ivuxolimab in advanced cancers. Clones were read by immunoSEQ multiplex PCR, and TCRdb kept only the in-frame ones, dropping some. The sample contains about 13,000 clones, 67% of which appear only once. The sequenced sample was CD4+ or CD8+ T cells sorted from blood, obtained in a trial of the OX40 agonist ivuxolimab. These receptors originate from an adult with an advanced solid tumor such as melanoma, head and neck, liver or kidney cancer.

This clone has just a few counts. In nucleotides, the CDR3 is TGTGCCAGAAGCTTGGCCAAGCGGGAGGTATTCTACGAGCAGTACTTC. This gives the protein CARSLAKREVFYEQYF. This chain uses TRBV5-3 with TRBJ2-7, with 9 nucleotides matching TRBD2. TRBV5-3 is treated as an ORF (open reading frame) with a function not yet certain. CDR3 length: 16 amino acids. The V and J ends lost 0 bases and 3 bases, in that order; junction bases with no gene match: 7.

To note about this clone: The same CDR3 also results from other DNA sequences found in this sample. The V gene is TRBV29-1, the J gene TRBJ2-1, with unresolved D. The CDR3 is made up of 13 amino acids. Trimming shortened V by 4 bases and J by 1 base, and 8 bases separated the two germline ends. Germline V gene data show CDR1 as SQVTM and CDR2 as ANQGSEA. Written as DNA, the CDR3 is TGCAGCGTTGGGACGGAGTCCTACAATGAGCAGTTCTTC. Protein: CSVGTESYNEQFF.

Here the CDR3 DNA reads TGTGCCTGGAGCGAGACAGGGTACTATGGCTACACCTTC. Its protein is CAWSETGYYGYTF. The chain links TRBV30 to TRBJ1-2; 7 positions match TRBD1. CDR1 is GTSNPN and CDR2 is SVGIG in the germline V gene (reference sequence). The CDR3 extends over 13 amino acids. The V segment lost 3 bases and the J segment 3 bases; nucleotides outside the gene matches: 4. The complete variable domain, with remaining parts taken from reference TRBV30 and TRBJ1-2, reads SQTIHQWPATLVQPVGSPLSLECTVEGTSNPNLYWYRQAAGRGLQLLFYSVGIGQISSEVPQNLSASRPQDRQFILSSKKLLLSDSGFYLCAWSETGYYGYTFGSGTRLTVV.

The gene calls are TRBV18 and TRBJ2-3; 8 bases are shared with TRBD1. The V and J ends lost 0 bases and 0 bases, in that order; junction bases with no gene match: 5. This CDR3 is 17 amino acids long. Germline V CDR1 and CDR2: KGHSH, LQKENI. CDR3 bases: TGTGCCAGCTCACCACCCGCCGGGACAGGTAGCACAGATACGCAGTATTTT. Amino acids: CASSPPAGTGSTDTQYF.

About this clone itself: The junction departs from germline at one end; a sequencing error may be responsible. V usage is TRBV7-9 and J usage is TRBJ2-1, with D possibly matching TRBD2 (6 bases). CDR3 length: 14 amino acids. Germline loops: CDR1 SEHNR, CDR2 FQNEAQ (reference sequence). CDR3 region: CASSLANPYNEQFF. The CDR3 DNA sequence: TGTGCCAGCAGCCTAGCGAACCCCTACAATGAGCAGTTCTTC.

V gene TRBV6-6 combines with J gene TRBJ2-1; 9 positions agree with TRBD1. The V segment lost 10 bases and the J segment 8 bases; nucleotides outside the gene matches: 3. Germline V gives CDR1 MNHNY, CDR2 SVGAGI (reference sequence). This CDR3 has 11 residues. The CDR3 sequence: CATGTGYEQFF. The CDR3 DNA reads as TGTGCCACCGGGACAGGGTATGAGCAGTTCTTC.

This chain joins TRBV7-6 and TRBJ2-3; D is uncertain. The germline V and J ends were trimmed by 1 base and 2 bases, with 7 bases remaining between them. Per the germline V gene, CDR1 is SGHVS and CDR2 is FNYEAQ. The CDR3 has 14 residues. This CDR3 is CASSLGPNTDTQYF. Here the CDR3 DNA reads TGTGCCAGCAGCTTAGGTCCCAACACAGATACGCAGTATTTT.

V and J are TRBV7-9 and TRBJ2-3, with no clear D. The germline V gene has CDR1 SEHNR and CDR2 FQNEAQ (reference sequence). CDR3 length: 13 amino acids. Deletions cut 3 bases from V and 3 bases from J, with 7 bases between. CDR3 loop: CASSFAATDTQYF. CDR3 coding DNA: TGTGCCAGCAGCTTCGCTGCAACAGATACGCAGTATTTT.

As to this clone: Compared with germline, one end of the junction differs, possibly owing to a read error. This CDR3 is CASSYALVGTDTQYF. CDR3 nucleotides: TGTGCCAGCAGCTACGCCTTGGTAGGCACAGATACGCAGTATTTT. The chain is built from TRBV5-1 and TRBJ2-3, with no clear D. Germline V gene sequence: CDR1 SGHRS, CDR2 YFSETQ. This CDR3 is 15 amino acids long.

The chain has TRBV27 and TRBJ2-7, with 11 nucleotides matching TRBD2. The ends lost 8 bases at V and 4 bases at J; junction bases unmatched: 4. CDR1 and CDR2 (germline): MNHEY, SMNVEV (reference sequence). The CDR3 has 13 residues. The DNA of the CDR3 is TGTGCCAGCCGGGGACTAGCGGATTACGAGCAGTACTTC. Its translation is CASRGLADYEQYF.

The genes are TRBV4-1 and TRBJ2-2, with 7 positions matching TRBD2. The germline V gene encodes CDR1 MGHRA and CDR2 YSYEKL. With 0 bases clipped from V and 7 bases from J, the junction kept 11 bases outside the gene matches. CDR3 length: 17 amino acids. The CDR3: CASSQDTISGIGGELFF. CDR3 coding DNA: TGCGCCAGCAGCCAAGACACTATAAGCGGGATCGGCGGGGAGCTGTTTTTT.

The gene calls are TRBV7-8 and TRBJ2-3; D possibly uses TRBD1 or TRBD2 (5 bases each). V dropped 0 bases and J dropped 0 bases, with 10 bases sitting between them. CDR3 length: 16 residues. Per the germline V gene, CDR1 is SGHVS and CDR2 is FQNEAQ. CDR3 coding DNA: TGTGCCAGCAGCTTAGCGCCCCGGGGCAGCACAGATACGCAGTATTTT. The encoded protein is CASSLAPRGSTDTQYF.

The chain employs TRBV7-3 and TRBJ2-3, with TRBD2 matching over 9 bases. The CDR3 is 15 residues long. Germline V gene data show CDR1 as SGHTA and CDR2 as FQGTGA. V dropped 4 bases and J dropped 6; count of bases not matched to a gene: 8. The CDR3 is CASSSLGREGDTQYF. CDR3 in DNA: TGTGCCAGCAGCTCTTTGGGGCGGGAGGGCGATACGCAGTATTTT.

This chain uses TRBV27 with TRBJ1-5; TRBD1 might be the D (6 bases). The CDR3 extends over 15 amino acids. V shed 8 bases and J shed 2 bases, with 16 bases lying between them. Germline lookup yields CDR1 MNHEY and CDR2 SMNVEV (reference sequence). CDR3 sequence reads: CASSPGGAGNQPQHF. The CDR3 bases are TGTGCCAGCTCACCTGGGGGGGCCGGCAATCAGCCCCAGCATTTT.

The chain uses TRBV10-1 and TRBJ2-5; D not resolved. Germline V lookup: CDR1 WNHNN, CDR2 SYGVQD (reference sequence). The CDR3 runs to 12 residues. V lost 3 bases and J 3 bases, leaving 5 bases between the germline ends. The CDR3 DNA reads TGCGCCAGCAGTGATGGGAAAGAGACCCAGTACTTC. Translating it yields CASSDGKETQYF.

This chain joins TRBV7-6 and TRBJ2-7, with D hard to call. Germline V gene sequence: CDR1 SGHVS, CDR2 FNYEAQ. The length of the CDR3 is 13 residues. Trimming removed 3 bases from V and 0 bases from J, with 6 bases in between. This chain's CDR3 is CASSLGFSYEQYF. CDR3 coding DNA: TGTGCCAGCAGCTTGGGGTTCTCCTACGAGCAGTACTTC.

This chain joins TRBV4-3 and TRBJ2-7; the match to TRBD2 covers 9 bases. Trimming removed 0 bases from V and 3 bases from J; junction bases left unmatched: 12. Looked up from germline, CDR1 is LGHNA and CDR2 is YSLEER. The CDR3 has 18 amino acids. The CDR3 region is CASSQDRPLAGAGYEQYF. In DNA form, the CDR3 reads TGCGCCAGCAGCCAAGATCGGCCCTTAGCGGGGGCCGGCTACGAGCAGTACTTC.

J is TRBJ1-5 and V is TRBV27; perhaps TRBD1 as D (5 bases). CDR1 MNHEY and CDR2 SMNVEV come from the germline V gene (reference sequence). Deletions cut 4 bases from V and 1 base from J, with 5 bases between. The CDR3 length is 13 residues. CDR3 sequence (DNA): TGTGCCAGCAGTTGGGGCAGCAATCAGCCCCAGCATTTT. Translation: CASSWGSNQPQHF.